Detailed here is one TCR beta chain. It has no known antigen specificity. No much larger clonotype is one base removed from it; base qualities were not supplied. This specimen belongs to a study of blood T cell repertoires in COVID-19 (dated by TCRdb to 2019 to 2021). About the study as a whole: The collaborator samples originated in the United States, Italy and Spain and spanned the acute and convalescent phases of COVID-19. The dataset comprised deeply sampled blood TCRbeta repertoires from subjects exposed to, actively infected with, or recovered from COVID-19. Nearly every sample came with metadata listing a de-identified subject ID, COVID-19 status, age in years and sex. The prospective study material was composed of cDNA or gDNA derived from T cells, B-cell-depleted T cells, or PBMCs. The samples were drawn from two sources: the first 160 participants of the ongoing ImmuneRACE study, and 1,200 or so subjects contributed by 6 global collaborators. Where HLA class I and class II types were available, the types were taken from metadata supplied by the sample provider, not from assay-based typing. The repertoires were released in a freely available public database intended as a resource for research on the immune response to SARS-CoV-2.

Each collaborating institution followed its own protocols to collect whole blood in K2EDTA tubes. Collaborator samples were shipped for TCRbeta analysis as frozen whole blood, isolated PBMCs, or DNA extracted from either sample type. There are 13 amino acids in the CDR3, from cysteine to phenylalanine inclusive. The DNA shown is the 39-base CDR3, in frame from base 1. The junction shows trimming of 6 bases on V and 6 bases on J, plus 15 bases between the germline ends. The germline V gene yields MNHEY for CDR1 and SVGAGI for CDR2. Paper-wide results and their limitations: The amount of clinical and demographic metadata varied by source and participant and was provided uncurated.

The immunoSEQ Assay, a bias-controlled multiplex PCR, was used to amplify TCRbeta CDR3 regions from genomic DNA. As for the original processing: Within the assay, amplification of reference gene primers was used to estimate how many nucleated cells each sample contained. To quantify the absolute abundance of each unique TCRbeta CDR3 rearrangement, sequence reads were collapsed and filtered. For each sample, productive Simpson clonality was calculated as the square root of Simpson's diversity index across productive rearrangements. TCRdb holds this immuneACCESS table with in-frame rearrangements only. Some clones are missing; in checked studies, unresolved V genes explain under half, and the rest has no known cause. That table gives V, J and clone size, and the DNA gave D and trimming. Recorded for this sample are 150,000 to 200,000 clones; approximately 83% of them occurred a single time. The leading ten clones occupy about 2.7% of the sample.

The source is a human donor with acute or convalescent COVID-19. The donor label of this sample is uncertain. The material sequenced was peripheral blood. Here the chain combines TRBV6-5 and TRBJ2-7; possibly the D gene is TRBD2, per 5 matching bases. This receptor carries the CDR3 CASRSTGVGEQYF. The DNA sequence is TGTGCCAGCAGATCAACCGGGGTGGGCGAGCAGTACTTC.